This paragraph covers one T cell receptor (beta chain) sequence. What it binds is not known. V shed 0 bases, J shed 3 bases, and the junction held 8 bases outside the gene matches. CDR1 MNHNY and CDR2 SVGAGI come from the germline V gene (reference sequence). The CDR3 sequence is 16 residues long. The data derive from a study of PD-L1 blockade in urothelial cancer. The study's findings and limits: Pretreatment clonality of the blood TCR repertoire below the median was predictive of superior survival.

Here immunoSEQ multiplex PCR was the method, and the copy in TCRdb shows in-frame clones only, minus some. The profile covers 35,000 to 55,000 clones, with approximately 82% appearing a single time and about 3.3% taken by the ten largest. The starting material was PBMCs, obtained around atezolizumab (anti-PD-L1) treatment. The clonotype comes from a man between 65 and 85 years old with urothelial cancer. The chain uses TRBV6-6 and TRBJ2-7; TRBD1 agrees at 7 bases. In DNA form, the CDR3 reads TGTGCCAGCAGTTACTCTTCGTCCCGACAGGGCTACGAGCAGTACTTC. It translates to CASSYSSSRQGYEQYF.